The 3 T cell receptor beta chains presented below share a single source sample, sequenced in a study of T cell repertoires in cytomegalovirus infection. From the reads, TCRdb called clonotypes with MiXCR, one entry per CDR3 protein. The table lists some 480,000 distinct CDR3 sequences, around 35% of them singletons. These receptors have no known antigen. The sequencing here drew on cultured PBMCs, taken from culture after CMV antigen stimulation. These receptors originate from a human donor in good health (CMV status not recorded). Some clones in this sample may be carry-over from other donors' samples.

This chain links TRBV5-1 with TRBJ2-2; D not certain. The CDR3 has 15 residues. V was trimmed by 1 base and J by 0 bases, leaving 7 bases between them. The germline CDR1 and CDR2 sequences are SGHRS and YFSETQ. The chain's CDR3 is CASSLQQTNTGELFF. The CDR3 DNA sequence: TGCGCCAGCAGCTTGCAACAGACGAACACCGGGGAGCTGTTTTTT.

J is TRBJ2-3 and V is TRBV6-2 or TRBV6-3, with D possibly matching TRBD2 (6 bases). Germline CDR1 and CDR2: MNHEY and SVGEGT. Trimming left V 7 bases short and J 2 bases short, with 10 bases between. The CDR3 spans 13 residues. For the CDR3, the DNA is TGTGCCAGCAATCAGGACTACACAGATACGCAGTATTTT. Its protein is CASNQDYTDTQYF.

This clonotype appeared a few times. The genes are TRBV12-3 or TRBV12-4 and TRBJ2-5; tentative D call: TRBD1 (6 bases). The CDR3 is made up of 18 amino acids. Trimming shortened V by 3 bases and J by 5 bases, and 25 bases separated the two germline ends. The CDR3 here is CASSLGQGSTLNRETQYF. The CDR3 DNA reads TGTGCCAGCAGTTTGGGGCAGGGGTCCACCCTAAACCGGGAGACCCAGTACTTC.